The 23 T cell receptor beta chains below come from one sample, sequenced in a study of T cell repertoires in cytomegalovirus infection (dated by TCRdb to the late 2010s). Sequencing was carried out with an Illumina HiSeq 1500. The public sequencing data were trimmed at Q25 with fastp and processed into clonotypes with MiXCR by TCRdb, which kept only in-frame beta chains. Every distinct CDR3 protein forms one entry, paired with its most common genes and DNA. The sample has around 740,000 distinct CDR3 sequences on record, 35% to 45% of them singletons. In total, the top ten clones hold 2.5% to 3.5% of the sample. Material: PBMCs. The receptor set was obtained from a human donor in good health (CMV status not recorded). Some clones in this sample may be carry-over from other donors' samples.

In the case of this clonotype: A read error may be the cause here, since a much bigger clone is one base away. The CDR3 reads CASSLGHRSNEQFF. The CDR3 DNA reads as TGTGCCAGCAGCTTGGGACACCGATCCAATGAGCAGTTCTTC. This chain joins TRBV7-2 and TRBJ2-1; D is perhaps TRBD1 (6 bases). V lost 3 bases and J lost 6, with 12 bases in between. The germline gives CDR1 SGHTA, CDR2 FQGNSA. CDR3 length: 14 residues.

The chain recombines TRBV20-1 with TRBJ2-6, with unresolved D. CDR1 is DFQATT and CDR2 is SNEGSKA in the germline V gene (reference sequence). This CDR3 is 14 amino acids long. With 0 bases removed from V and 2 bases from J, the gap between germline ends came to 5 bases. The CDR3 DNA is TGCAGTGCTAGAGAAGTACCTGGGGCCAACGTCCTGACTTTC. Amino acids: CSAREVPGANVLTF.

This clonotype was detected only a few times. The V and J genes are TRBV5-1 and TRBJ2-1; the D gene is possibly TRBD1 (6 bases). Germline V CDR1 and CDR2: SGHRS, YFSETQ. This CDR3 has 16 amino acids. Trimming pared 4 bases from V and 0 bases from J, leaving 14 bases between. The CDR3 loop is CASSKGQTLSYNEQFF. The DNA for the CDR3 is TGCGCCAGCAGCAAAGGACAGACCCTCTCCTACAATGAGCAGTTCTTC.

This clonotype was picked up many times. The chain is built from TRBV6-1 and TRBJ2-2; D unresolved. Deletions cut 6 bases from V and 5 bases from J, with 13 bases between. The CDR3 length is 14 residues. The germline V gene encodes CDR1 MNHNS and CDR2 SASEGT. The CDR3, as DNA: TGTGCCAGCAGAATTGAAGACCGGACCGGGGAGCTGTTTTTT. Amino acid sequence: CASRIEDRTGELFF.

On this clonotype: This may stem from a read error, because a much larger clone lies one nucleotide away. The genes are TRBV11-1 and TRBJ2-2; tentatively, D is TRBD2 (5 bases). Germline-derived CDR1 and CDR2 are SGHAT and FQDESV (reference sequence). V was pared by 1 base and J by 4 bases, with 7 bases between. This CDR3 spans 14 amino acids. CDR3 DNA sequence: TGTGCCAGCAGCTTAGACGGGGTCACCGGGGAGCTGTTTTTT. It specifies CASSLDGVTGELFF.

This clonotype has only one observation. V and J are TRBV6-6 and TRBJ2-3, with D perhaps TRBD2 (6 bases). The V gene lost 6 bases and the J gene lost 2 bases, with 12 bases spanning the gap. The CDR3 has 14 residues. The V gene's germline CDR1 is MNHNY and CDR2 SVGAGI (reference sequence). The CDR3 DNA follows: TGTGCCAGCAGGGACTACCATAACACAGATACGCAGTATTTT. This sequence encodes CASRDYHNTDTQYF.

In this sample, this clonotype turned up once. It is likely a read error, because the conserved phenylalanine at the end of the CDR3 is missing. V gene TRBV6-1 combines with J gene TRBJ2-6, with D perhaps TRBD1 (6 bases). Germline V lookup: CDR1 MNHNS, CDR2 SASEGT. The CDR3 has 16 amino acids. V was cut by 2 bases and J by 3 bases, with 11 bases left in between. The CDR3 spells CASSETTGSGANVLTC. The CDR3 DNA reads as TGTGCCAGCAGTGAAACAACAGGGAGTGGGGCCAACGTCCTGACTTGC.

V usage is TRBV6-1 and J usage is TRBJ2-5; D is undetermined. The CDR3 consists of 13 residues. Per the germline V gene, CDR1 is MNHNS and CDR2 is SASEGT. V was clipped by 6 bases and J by 0 bases, with 8 bases between them. CDR3 sequence: CASRAVHQETQYF. In nucleotides, the CDR3 is TGTGCCAGCAGGGCAGTTCACCAAGAGACCCAGTACTTC.

V is TRBV7-8 and J is TRBJ2-2, with D tentatively TRBD2 (6 bases). The V gene's germline CDR1 is SGHVS and CDR2 FQNEAQ. The CDR3 is made up of 14 amino acids. V was cut by 7 bases and J by 10 bases, with 19 bases left in between. The CDR3 sequence: CASKTGTRRLELFF. DNA of the CDR3: TGTGCCAGCAAAACCGGGACTCGCCGCTTGGAGCTGTTTTTT.

This clonotype occurred a few times. The gene calls are TRBV28 and TRBJ2-5; D perhaps matches TRBD2 (6 bases). This CDR3 has 15 residues. Looked up from germline, CDR1 is MDHEN and CDR2 is SYDVKM. Trimming cost V 5 bases and J 5 bases, with 18 bases left between them. The CDR3 sequence is CASSRRSRGRETQYF. As DNA, the CDR3 is TGTGCCAGCAGTCGAAGGAGCCGGGGGAGGGAGACCCAGTACTTC.

The chain recombines TRBV2 with TRBJ1-1; 8 bases match TRBD1. V lost 6 bases to trimming and J lost 5 bases; unmatched junction nucleotides: 8. This CDR3 is 14 amino acids long. Germline V gives CDR1 SNHLY, CDR2 FYNNEI. CDR3 region: CASSRTGRETEAFF. The CDR3 bases are TGTGCCAGCAGCCGGACAGGGAGGGAAACTGAAGCTTTCTTT.

This clonotype has only one observation. The junction departs from the called germline gene at one end, perhaps through a read error. The chain links TRBV6-5 to TRBJ1-2, with D unclear. From germline, CDR1 is MNHEY and CDR2 SVGAGI. The CDR3 extends over 13 amino acids. CDR3 amino acids: CSSSYAPSIDYTF. CDR3 in DNA: TGTTCCAGCAGTTACGCGCCTTCGATCGACTACACCTTC.

The chain recombines TRBV7-2 with TRBJ2-2; 10 nucleotides line up with TRBD2. After removal of 6 bases from V and 6 bases from J, the junction contained 10 bases not matched to a gene. The CDR3 loop spans 16 amino acids. Per the germline V gene, CDR1 is SGHTA and CDR2 is FQGNSA. The CDR3 DNA reads as TGTGCCAGCAGTAGGGGGTTAGCGGGAGGCTCCGGGGAGCTGTTTTTT. Translated, it gives CASSRGLAGGSGELFF. The complete variable domain, with remaining parts taken from reference TRBV7-2 and TRBJ2-2, reads GAGVSQSPSNKVTEKGKDVELRCDPISGHTALYWYRQSLGQGLEFLIYFQGNSAPDKSGLPSDRFSAERTGGSVSTLTIQRTQQEDSAVYLCASSRGLAGGSGELFFGEGSRLTVL.

This clonotype was counted only a few times. The chain couples TRBV20-1 to TRBJ1-6; maybe TRBD1 (5 bases). CDR1 is DFQATT and CDR2 is SNEGSKA in the germline V gene (reference sequence). There are 15 residues in the CDR3. The V and J ends lost 3 bases and 9 bases respectively, with 18 bases between them. The CDR3 coding sequence is TGCAGTGCTAGCATTTGGGGCCCCATGGGTTCACCCCTCCACTTT. It encodes CSASIWGPMGSPLHF.

The chain's CDR3 is CASSLWGDGANVLTF. Here the CDR3 DNA reads TGTGCCAGCAGTTTATGGGGCGATGGGGCCAACGTCCTGACTTTC. The chain is built from TRBV28 and TRBJ2-6; no clear D. The CDR3 consists of 15 residues. Trimming cost V 0 bases and J 3 bases, with 6 bases left between them. Germline loops: CDR1 MDHEN, CDR2 SYDVKM. The full variable domain, rest sourced from reference TRBV28 and TRBJ2-6, is DVKVTQSSRYLVKRTGEKVFLECVQDMDHENMFWYRQDPGLGLRLIYFSYDVKMKEKGDIPEGYSVSREKKERFSLILESASTNQTSMYLCASSLWGDGANVLTFGAGSRLTVL.

This chain connects TRBV4-1 to TRBJ2-1; no firm D call. Between the trimmed V and J ends, which lost 4 bases and 7 bases, there was a span of 17 bases. CDR3 length equals 15 residues. The germline gives CDR1 MGHRA, CDR2 YSYEKL. The CDR3 DNA follows: TGCGCCAGCAGCCCCCTAAGGGCTCGGTCAAATGAGCAGTTCTTC. It yields the protein CASSPLRARSNEQFF.

V gene TRBV19 combines with J gene TRBJ2-1; perhaps D is TRBD1 or TRBD2 (5 bases each). The CDR3 extends over 15 amino acids. V lost 3 bases and J 2 bases, leaving 11 bases between the germline ends. Germline-derived CDR1 and CDR2 are LNHDA and SQIVND (reference sequence). DNA of the CDR3: TGTGCCAGTAGTATGATGGGGGTACCCTACAATGAGCAGTTCTTC. Its protein is CASSMMGVPYNEQFF.

This clonotype has a handful of counts. The chain recombines TRBV20-1 with TRBJ2-7; D remains unclear. Trimming left V 6 bases short and J 0 bases short, with 12 bases between. The CDR3 has 13 amino acids. Germline V gene lookup returns CDR1 DFQATT and CDR2 SNEGSKA (reference sequence). CDR3 amino acids: CSAPGRSSYEQYF. CDR3 sequence (DNA): TGCAGTGCACCTGGACGTAGCTCCTACGAGCAGTACTTC.

This sequence joins TRBV10-2 and TRBJ1-2; D is ambiguous. The CDR3 length is 13 residues. V was clipped by 7 bases and J by 6 bases, with 15 bases between them. Germline CDR1 and CDR2: WSHSY and SAAADI. The CDR3 loop reads CASKNMVENGYTF. The CDR3 coding sequence is TGCGCCAGCAAAAACATGGTGGAGAATGGCTACACCTTC.

The genes are TRBV4-1 and TRBJ1-5; weak D call: TRBD1 (5 bases). Per the germline V gene, CDR1 is MGHRA and CDR2 is YSYEKL. V was cut by 0 bases and J by 4 bases, with 13 bases left in between. The length of the CDR3 is 16 residues. CDR3 sequence: CASSQESSPGNQPQHF. CDR3 sequence (DNA): TGCGCCAGCAGCCAAGAATCTAGCCCAGGGAATCAGCCCCAGCATTTT.

This clonotype has ten or more counts. This chain connects TRBV19 to TRBJ1-2; TRBD1 agrees at 8 bases. Per germline, CDR1 LNHDA and CDR2 SQIVND (reference sequence). This CDR3 spans 16 amino acids. The V segment lost 6 bases and the J segment 1 base; nucleotides outside the gene matches: 10. Here the CDR3 DNA reads TGTGCCAGTAGGGCTTTGACAGGGGCCCTTAACTATGGCTACACCTTC. This translates into CASRALTGALNYGYTF.

The V call is TRBV28, the J call TRBJ2-3, with D possibly TRBD2 on 6 matching bases. Looked up from germline, CDR1 is MDHEN and CDR2 is SYDVKM. The ends were cut back, 7 bases at V and 4 bases at J, with 12 bases in the middle. The CDR3 is 13 residues long. The CDR3 region is CASIKGGADTQYF. The CDR3, as DNA: TGTGCCAGCATAAAGGGCGGGGCAGATACGCAGTATTTT. The entire variable domain, with the rest obtained from reference TRBV28 and TRBJ2-3, is as follows: DVKVTQSSRYLVKRTGEKVFLECVQDMDHENMFWYRQDPGLGLRLIYFSYDVKMKEKGDIPEGYSVSREKKERFSLILESASTNQTSMYLCASIKGGADTQYFGPGTRLTVL.

The chain combines TRBV6-2 or TRBV6-3 with TRBJ1-5; 7 bases map to TRBD1. The CDR3 is made up of 14 amino acids. The J segment lost 7 bases and the V segment lost 10 bases, leaving 13 bases of the junction unmatched. Germline values: CDR1 MNHEY, CDR2 SVGEGT. CDR3 DNA sequence: TGTGCCACCTCCGGCAGGGGGAAGGGACAGCCCCAGCATTTT. Translated, it gives CATSGRGKGQPQHF.